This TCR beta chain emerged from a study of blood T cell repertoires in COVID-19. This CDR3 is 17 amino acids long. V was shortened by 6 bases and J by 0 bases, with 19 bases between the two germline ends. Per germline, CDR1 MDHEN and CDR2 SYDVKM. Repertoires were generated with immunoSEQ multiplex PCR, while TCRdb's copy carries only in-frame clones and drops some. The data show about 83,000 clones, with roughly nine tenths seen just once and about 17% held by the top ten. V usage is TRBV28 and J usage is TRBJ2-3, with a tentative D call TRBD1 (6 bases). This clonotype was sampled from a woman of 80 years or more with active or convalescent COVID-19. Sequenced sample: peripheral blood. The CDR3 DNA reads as TGTGCCAGCAGGAAGCCTTGGACAGCCGATAGCACAGATACGCAGTATTTT. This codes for CASRKPWTADSTDTQYF.